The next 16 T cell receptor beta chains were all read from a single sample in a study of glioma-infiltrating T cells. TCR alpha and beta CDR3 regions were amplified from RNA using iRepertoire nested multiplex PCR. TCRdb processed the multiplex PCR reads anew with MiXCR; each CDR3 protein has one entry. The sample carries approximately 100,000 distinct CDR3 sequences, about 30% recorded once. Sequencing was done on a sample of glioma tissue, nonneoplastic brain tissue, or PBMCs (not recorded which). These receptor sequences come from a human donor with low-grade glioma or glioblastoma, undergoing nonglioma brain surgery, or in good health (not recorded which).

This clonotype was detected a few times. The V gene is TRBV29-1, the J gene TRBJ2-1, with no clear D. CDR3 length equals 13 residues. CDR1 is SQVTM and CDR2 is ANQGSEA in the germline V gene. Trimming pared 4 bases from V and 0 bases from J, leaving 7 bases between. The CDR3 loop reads CSVVRSSYNEQFF. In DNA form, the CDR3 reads TGCAGCGTTGTAAGGAGCTCCTACAATGAGCAGTTCTTC.

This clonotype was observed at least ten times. The CDR3 sequence: CASSGGLAGSDTQYF. In DNA form, the CDR3 reads TGTGCCAGCAGCGGGGGACTAGCGGGATCTGATACGCAGTATTTT. V usage is TRBV7-2 and J usage is TRBJ2-3, with TRBD2 identical over 13 bases. Germline trimming cut 5 bases from V and 6 bases from J; bases unmatched to any gene: 5. CDR3 length equals 15 residues. Germline loops: CDR1 SGHTA, CDR2 FQGNSA.

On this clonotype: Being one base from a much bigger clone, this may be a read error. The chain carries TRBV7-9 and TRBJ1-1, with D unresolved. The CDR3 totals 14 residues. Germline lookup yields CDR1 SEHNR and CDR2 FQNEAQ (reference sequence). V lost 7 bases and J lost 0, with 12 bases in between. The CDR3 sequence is CASIHPPLNTEAFF. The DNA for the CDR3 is TGTGCCAGCATCCACCCGCCCCTGAACACTGAAGCTTTCTTT.

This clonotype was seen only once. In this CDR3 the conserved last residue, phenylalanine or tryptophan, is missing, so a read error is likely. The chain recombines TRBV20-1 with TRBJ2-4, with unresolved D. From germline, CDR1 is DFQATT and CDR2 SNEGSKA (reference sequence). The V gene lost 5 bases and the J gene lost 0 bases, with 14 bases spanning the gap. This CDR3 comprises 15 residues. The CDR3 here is CSAVTFPAAKNIQYI. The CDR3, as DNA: TGCAGTGCTGTAACCTTTCCAGCAGCCAAAAACATTCAGTACATC.

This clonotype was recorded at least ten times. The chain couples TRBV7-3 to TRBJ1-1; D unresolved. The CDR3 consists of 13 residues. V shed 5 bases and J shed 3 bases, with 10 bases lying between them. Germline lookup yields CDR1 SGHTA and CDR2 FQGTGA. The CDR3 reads CASSPGSYTEAFF. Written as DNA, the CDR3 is TGTGCCAGCAGCCCCGGGTCTTACACTGAAGCTTTCTTT.

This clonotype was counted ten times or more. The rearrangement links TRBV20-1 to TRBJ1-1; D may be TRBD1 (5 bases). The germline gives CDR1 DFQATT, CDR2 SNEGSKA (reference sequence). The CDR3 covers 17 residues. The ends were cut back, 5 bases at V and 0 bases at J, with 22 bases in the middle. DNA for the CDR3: TGCAGTGCTGCCGGGGGAGGGTTTGGGGCCCTGAACACTGAAGCTTTCTTT. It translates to CSAAGGGFGALNTEAFF.

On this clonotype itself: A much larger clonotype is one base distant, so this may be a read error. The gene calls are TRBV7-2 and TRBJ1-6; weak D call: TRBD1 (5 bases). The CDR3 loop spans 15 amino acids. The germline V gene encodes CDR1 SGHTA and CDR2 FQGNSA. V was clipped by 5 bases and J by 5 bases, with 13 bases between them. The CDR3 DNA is TGTGCCAGCAGCGAGGGGCCCAGGGATAATTCACCCCTCCACTTT. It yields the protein CASSEGPRDNSPLHF. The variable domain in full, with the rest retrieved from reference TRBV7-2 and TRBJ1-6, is GAGVSQSPSNKVTEKGKDVELRCDPISGHTALYWYRQSLGQGLEFLIYFQGNSAPDKSGLPSDRFSAERTGGSVSTLTIQRTQQEDSAVYLCASSEGPRDNSPLHFGNGTRLTVT.

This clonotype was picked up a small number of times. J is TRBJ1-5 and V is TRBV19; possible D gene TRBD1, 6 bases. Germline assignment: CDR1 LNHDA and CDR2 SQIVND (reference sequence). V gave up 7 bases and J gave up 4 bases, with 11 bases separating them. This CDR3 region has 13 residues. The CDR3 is CASTGVLNQPQHF. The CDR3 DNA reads TGTGCCAGTACAGGGGTCCTAAATCAGCCCCAGCATTTT.

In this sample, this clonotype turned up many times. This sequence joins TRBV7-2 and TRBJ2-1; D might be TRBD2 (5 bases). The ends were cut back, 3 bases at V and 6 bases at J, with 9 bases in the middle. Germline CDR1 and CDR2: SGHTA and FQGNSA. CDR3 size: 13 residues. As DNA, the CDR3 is TGTGCCAGCAGCTTCAGCGGTATCAATGAGCAGTTCTTC. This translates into CASSFSGINEQFF.

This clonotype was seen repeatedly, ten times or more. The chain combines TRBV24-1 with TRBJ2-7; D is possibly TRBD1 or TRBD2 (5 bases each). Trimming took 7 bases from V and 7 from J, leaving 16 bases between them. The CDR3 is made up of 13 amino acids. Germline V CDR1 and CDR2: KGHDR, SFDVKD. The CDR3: CATSRGAVDEQYF. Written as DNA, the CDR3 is TGTGCCACCAGCCGGGGCGCGGTTGATGAGCAGTACTTC.

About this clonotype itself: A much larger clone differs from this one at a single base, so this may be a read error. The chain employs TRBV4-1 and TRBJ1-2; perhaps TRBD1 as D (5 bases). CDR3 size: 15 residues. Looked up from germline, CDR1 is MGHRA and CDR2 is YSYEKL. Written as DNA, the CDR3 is TGCGCCAGCAGCCACTCTACAGCGGGGGGGTATGGCTACGCCTTC. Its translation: CASSHSTAGGYGYAF.

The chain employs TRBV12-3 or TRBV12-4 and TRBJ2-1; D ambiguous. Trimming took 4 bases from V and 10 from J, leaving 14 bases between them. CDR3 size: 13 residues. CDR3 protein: CASSSSRATEQFF. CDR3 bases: TGTGCCAGCAGTTCGTCCCGGGCCACGGAGCAGTTCTTC.

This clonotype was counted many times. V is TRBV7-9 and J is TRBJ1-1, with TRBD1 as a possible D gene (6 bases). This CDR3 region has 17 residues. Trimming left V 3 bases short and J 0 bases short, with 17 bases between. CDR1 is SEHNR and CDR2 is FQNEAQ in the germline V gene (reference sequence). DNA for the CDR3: TGTGCCAGCAGCTTCACAGGGTCTCGGGGAGTGAACACTGAAGCTTTCTTT. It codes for CASSFTGSRGVNTEAFF.

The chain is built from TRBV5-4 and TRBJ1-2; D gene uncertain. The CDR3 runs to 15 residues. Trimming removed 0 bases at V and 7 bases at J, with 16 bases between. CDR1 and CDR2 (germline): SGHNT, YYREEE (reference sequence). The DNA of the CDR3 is TGTGCCAGCAGCTTGGACTTTTCCCGAATTGTTGGCTACACCTTC. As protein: CASSLDFSRIVGYTF.

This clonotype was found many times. The CDR3 is CASSLERDTEAFF. The CDR3 DNA is TGTGCCAGCAGCTTAGAGAGGGACACTGAAGCTTTCTTT. The J gene is TRBJ1-1, the V gene TRBV7-6; D call uncertain. Deletions cut 1 base from V and 3 bases from J, with 6 bases between. CDR1 is SGHVS, CDR2 FNYEAQ, per germline. The CDR3 has 13 residues.

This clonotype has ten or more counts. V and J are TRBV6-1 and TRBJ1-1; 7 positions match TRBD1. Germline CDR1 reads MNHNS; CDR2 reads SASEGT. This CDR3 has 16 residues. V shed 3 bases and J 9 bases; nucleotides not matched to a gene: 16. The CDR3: CASSDVRGGNTLKAFF. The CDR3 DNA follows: TGTGCCAGCAGTGATGTCAGGGGGGGAAATACACTGAAAGCTTTCTTT.